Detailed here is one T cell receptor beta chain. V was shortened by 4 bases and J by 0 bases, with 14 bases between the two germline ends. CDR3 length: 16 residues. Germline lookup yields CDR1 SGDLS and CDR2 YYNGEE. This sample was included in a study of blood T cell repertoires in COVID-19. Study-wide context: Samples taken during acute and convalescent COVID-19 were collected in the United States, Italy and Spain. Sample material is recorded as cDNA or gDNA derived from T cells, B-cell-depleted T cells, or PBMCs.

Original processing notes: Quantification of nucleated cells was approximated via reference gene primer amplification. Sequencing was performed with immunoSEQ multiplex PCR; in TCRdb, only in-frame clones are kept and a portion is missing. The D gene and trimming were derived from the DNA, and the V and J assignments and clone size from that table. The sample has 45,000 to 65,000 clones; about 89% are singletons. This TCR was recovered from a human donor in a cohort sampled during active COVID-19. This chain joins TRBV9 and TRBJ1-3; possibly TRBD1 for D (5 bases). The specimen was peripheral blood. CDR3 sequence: CASSPITGLSGNTIYF. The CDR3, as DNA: TGTGCCAGCAGCCCGATTACAGGCCTCTCTGGAAACACCATATATTTT.